This T cell receptor beta chain was sequenced for a study of CD8 T cells in Susac syndrome. Details on this clonotype: Relative to the germline gene, one junction end is altered; a read error may explain this.

The CDR3 length is 15 residues. The germline V gene has CDR1 LNHDA and CDR2 SQIVND (reference sequence). With random hexamers, reverse transcription was performed on about 0.5 to 1 ug of RNA. TCRdb reanalysed the immunoSEQ multiplex PCR reads using MiXCR and keeps one entry per CDR3 protein. The sample shows hundreds of thousands of distinct CDR3 sequences, 75% to 90% of them seen only once. The chain recombines TRBV19 with TRBJ2-1; 8 bases map to TRBD1. What was sequenced was CD8+ T cells from PBMCs. This sequence originates from a human donor with multiple sclerosis. The CDR3 sequence is CASSLDRGRDNEQFF. Here the CDR3 DNA reads TGTGCCAGTAGTCTAGACAGGGGTAGGGACAATGAGCAGTTCTTC.